The entry below describes one TCR beta chain. Its antigen is as yet unknown. The CDR3 has 14 residues. The germline V and J ends were trimmed by 1 base and 1 base, with 7 bases remaining between them. Germline CDR1 SGHNT, CDR2 YENEEA. This entry belongs to a study of Ad26.COV2.S vaccination and SARS-CoV-2 variants. Looking at the study overall: Ad26.COV2.S given intramuscularly, once or twice 56 days apart.

Stated treatment: 15 to 20 received Ad26.COV2.S at low or high dose, single or two shots; 5 received placebo; per-sample allocation not given. After the first vaccine or placebo injection, samples were drawn on day 63. An Ad26 vector expressing Wuhan-strain SARS-CoV-2 spike served as the vaccine. Method: immunoSEQ multiplex PCR; TCRdb's copy keeps in-frame clones and lacks some. The sample contains 350,000 to 550,000 clones, 75% to 90% of which appear only once. Points from the study as a whole: Greater spike-specific TCR breadth was seen in vaccine recipients than in placebo recipients.

The genes are TRBV11-3 and TRBJ1-1; no definite D call. This clonotype was obtained from a person aged 18-60 years who received the Ad26.COV2.S COVID-19 vaccine or a placebo. Sequenced here: peripheral blood, sampled in a trial of Ad26.COV2.S vaccine versus placebo. In nucleotides, the CDR3 is TGTGCCAGCAGCTTAGGGCCCGGGAACACTGAAGCTTTCTTT. As protein: CASSLGPGNTEAFF.